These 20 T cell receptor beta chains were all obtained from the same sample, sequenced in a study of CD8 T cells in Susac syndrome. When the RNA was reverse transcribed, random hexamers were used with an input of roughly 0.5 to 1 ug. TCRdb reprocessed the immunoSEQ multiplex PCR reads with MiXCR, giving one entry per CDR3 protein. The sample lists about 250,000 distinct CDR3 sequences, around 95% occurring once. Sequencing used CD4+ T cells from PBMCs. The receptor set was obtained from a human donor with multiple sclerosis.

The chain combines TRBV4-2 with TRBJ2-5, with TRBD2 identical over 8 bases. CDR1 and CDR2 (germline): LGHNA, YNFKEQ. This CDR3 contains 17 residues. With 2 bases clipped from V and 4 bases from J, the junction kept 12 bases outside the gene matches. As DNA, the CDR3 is TGTGCCAGCAGCCAACAGGAGAGCGGGAGTCTAGGAGAGACCCAGTACTTC. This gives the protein CASSQQESGSLGETQYF.

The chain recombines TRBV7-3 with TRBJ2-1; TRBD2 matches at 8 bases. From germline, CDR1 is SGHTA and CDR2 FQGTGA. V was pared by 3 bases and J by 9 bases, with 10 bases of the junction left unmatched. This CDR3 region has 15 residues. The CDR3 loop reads CASSFSTGGPGEQFF. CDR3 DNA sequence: TGTGCCAGCAGCTTCTCAACGGGGGGGCCCGGTGAGCAGTTCTTC.

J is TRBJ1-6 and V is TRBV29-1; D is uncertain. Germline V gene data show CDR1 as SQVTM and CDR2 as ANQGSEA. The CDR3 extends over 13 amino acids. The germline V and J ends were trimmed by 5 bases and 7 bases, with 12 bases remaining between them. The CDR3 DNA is TGCAGCGTTCTAACAGAAAGAAATTCACCCCTCCACTTT. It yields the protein CSVLTERNSPLHF. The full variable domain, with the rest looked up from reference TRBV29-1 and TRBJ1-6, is SAVISQKPSRDICQRGTSLTIQCQVDSQVTMMFWYRQQPGQSLTLIATANQGSEATYESGFVIDKFPISRPNLTFSTLTVSNMSPEDSSIYLCSVLTERNSPLHFGNGTRLTVT.

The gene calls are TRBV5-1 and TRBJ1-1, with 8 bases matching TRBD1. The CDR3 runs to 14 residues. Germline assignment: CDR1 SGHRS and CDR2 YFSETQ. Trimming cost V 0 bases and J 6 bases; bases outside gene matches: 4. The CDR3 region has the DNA TGCGCCAGCAGCTTGGGTGACAGGGGCGCTGAAGCTTTCTTT. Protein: CASSLGDRGAEAFF.

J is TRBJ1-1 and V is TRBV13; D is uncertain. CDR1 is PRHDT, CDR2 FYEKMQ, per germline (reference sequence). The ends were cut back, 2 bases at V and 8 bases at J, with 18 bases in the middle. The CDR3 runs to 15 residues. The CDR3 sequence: CASSLTFGAGLEAFF. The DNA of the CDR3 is TGTGCCAGCAGCTTAACTTTCGGAGCGGGCCTAGAAGCTTTCTTT. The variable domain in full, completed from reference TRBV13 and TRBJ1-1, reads AAGVIQSPRHLIKEKRETATLKCYPIPRHDTVYWYQQGPGQDPQFLISFYEKMQSDKGSIPDRFSAQQFSDYHSELNMSSLELGDSALYFCASSLTFGAGLEAFFGQGTRLTVV.

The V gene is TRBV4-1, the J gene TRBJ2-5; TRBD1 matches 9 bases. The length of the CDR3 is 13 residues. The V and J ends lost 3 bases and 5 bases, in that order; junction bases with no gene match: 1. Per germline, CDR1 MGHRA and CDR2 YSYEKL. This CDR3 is CASSQTGGETQYF. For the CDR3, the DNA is TGCGCCAGCAGCCAGACAGGGGGGGAGACCCAGTACTTC.

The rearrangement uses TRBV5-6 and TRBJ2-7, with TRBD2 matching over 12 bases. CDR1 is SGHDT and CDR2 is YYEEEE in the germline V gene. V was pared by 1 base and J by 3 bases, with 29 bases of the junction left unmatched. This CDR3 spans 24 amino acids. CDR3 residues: CASSLWSWRRTGTSGWTSLYEQYV. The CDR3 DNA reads TGTGCCAGCAGCTTGTGGTCTTGGCGTCGAACCGGGACTAGCGGGTGGACTTCCCTCTACGAGCAGTACGTC.

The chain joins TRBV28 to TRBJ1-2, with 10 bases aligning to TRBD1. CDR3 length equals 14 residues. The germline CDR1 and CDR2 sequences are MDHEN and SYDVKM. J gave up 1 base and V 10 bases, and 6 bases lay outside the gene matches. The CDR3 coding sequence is TGTGCCATCTCGAGGACAGGGGGTAACTATGGCTACACCTTC. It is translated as CAISRTGGNYGYTF.

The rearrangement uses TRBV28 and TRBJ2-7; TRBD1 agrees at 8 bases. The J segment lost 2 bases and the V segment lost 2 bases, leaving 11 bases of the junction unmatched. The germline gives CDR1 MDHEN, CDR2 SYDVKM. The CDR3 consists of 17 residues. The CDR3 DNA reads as TGTGCCAGCAGTTTACCCCACCGGGACAGGATTGCCTACGAGCAGTACTTC. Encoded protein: CASSLPHRDRIAYEQYF.

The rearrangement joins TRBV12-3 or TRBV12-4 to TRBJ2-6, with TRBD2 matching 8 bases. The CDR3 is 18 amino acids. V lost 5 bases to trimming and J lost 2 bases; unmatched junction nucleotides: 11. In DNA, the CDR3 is TGTGCCAGCAGTCTCCCCCGGGGGGGGGCGCCTGGGGCCAACGTCCTGACTTTC. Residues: CASSLPRGGAPGANVLTF.

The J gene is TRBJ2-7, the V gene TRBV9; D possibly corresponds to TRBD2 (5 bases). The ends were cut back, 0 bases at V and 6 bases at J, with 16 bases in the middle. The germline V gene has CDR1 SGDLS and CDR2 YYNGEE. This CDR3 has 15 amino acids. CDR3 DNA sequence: TGTGCCAGCAGCGTAGACGTAGGCCCGGAGGTCGAGCAGTACTTC. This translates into CASSVDVGPEVEQYF.

The CDR3 sequence: CASSVLASGGEQFF. In nucleotides, the CDR3 is TGTGCCAGCAGCGTATTGGCTAGCGGGGGTGAGCAGTTCTTC. V gene TRBV9 combines with J gene TRBJ2-1; 10 bases align to TRBD2. The CDR3 has 14 amino acids. Germline-derived CDR1 and CDR2 are SGDLS and YYNGEE. The V and J ends lost 1 base and 9 bases, in that order; junction bases with no gene match: 4.

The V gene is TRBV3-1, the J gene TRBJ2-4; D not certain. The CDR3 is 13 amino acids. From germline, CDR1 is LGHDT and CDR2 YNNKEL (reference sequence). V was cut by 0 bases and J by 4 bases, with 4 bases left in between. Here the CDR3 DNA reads TGTGCCAGCAGCCAAGATTGGAAAAACATTCAGTACTTC. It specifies CASSQDWKNIQYF.

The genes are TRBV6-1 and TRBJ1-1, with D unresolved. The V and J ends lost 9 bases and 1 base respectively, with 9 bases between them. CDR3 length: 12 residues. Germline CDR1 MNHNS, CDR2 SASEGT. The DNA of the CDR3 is TGTGCCAGTGAATTACGGAACACTGAAGCTTTCTTT. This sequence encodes CASELRNTEAFF.

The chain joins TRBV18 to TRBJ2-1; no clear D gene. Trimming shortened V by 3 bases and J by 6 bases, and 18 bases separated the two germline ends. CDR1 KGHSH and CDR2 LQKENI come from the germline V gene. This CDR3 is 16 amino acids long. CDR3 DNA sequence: TGTGCCAGCTCACCGGCCGACGTTTTTTCGCGCAATGAGCAGTTCTTC. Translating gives CASSPADVFSRNEQFF.

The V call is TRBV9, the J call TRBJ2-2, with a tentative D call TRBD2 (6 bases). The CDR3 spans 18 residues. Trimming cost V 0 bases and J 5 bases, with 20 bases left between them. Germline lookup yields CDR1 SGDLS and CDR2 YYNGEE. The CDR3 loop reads CASSVGPAGNLGTGELFF. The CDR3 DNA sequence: TGTGCCAGCAGCGTAGGGCCAGCGGGTAATCTCGGGACCGGGGAGCTGTTTTTT. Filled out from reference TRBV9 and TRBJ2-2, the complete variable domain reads DSGVTQTPKHLITATGQRVTLRCSPRSGDLSVYWYQQSLDQGLQFLIQYYNGEERAKGNILERFSAQQFPDLHSELNLSSLELGDSALYFCASSVGPAGNLGTGELFFGEGSRLTVL.

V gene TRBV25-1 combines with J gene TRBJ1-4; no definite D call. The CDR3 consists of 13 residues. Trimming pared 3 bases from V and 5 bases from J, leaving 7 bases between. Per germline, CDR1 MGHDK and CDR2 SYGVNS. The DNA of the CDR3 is TGTGCCAGCAGTGACGCTACGAATGAAAAACTGTTTTTT. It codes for CASSDATNEKLFF. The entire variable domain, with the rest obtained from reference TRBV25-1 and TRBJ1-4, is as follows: EADIYQTPRYLVIGTGKKITLECSQTMGHDKMYWYQQDPGMELHLIHYSYGVNSTEKGDLSSESTVSRIRTEHFPLTLESARPSHTSQYLCASSDATNEKLFFGSGTQLSVL.

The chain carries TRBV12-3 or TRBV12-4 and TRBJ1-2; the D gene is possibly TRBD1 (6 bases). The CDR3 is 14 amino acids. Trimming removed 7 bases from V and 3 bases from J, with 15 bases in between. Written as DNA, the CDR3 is TGTGCCAGCACCTTAAGGGGGTCCCACTATGGCTACACCTTC. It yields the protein CASTLRGSHYGYTF.

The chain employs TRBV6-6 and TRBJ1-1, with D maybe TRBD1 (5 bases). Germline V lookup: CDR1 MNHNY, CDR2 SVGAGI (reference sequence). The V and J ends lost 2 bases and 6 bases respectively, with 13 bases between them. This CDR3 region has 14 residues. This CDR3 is CASSYQMGDPEAFF. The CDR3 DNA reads TGTGCCAGCAGTTACCAGATGGGGGACCCTGAAGCTTTCTTT.

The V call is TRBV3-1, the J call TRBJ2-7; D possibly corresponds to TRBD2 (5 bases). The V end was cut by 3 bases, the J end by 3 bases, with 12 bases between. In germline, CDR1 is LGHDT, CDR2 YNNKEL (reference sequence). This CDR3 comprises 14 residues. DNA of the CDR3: TGTGCCAGCAGCCATCTATCAGGAGGCTACGAGCAGTACTTC. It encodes CASSHLSGGYEQYF.